This T cell receptor (beta chain) was obtained from a study of patients and donors after allogeneic stem cell transplantation. This clonotype was counted at least ten times. TCRdb used MiXCR to reprocess the RT-PCR reads, holding one entry per CDR3 protein. The table includes some 17,000 distinct CDR3 sequences, 27% detected once. Germline V gene lookup returns CDR1 MNHNY and CDR2 SVGAGI (reference sequence). After removal of 6 bases from V and 4 bases from J, the junction contained 7 bases not matched to a gene. The CDR3 covers 15 residues. The genes are TRBV6-6 and TRBJ1-4; TRBD1 matches at 8 bases. The sequence came from a human donor who was either an allogeneic HSCT recipient or a stem cell or donor lymphocyte infusion donor (not recorded which). It is not recorded whose cells these are; they may come from a transplant donor. The sample comprised blood, either unsorted or a sorted T cell fraction (not recorded which). CDR3: CASRLQDRDNEKLFF. The CDR3 DNA follows: TGTGCCAGCAGATTACAGGACAGGGATAATGAAAAACTGTTTTTT.